The 32 T cell receptor beta chains reported below all come from one sample, sequenced in a study of T cells in localized non-small cell lung cancer (dated by TCRdb to 2018 to 2020). To prepare the library, the immunoSEQ multiplex PCR assay was applied. TCRdb provides this immuneACCESS table in a form limited to in-frame rearrangements. Some clones are lacking; in checked studies, under half of them reflect an unresolved V gene, and why the rest are absent is not known. Counted in this sample were tens of thousands of clones; 86% of them appeared once. The ten largest clonotypes hold over 15% of the sample. Material: peripheral blood, obtained before any cancer treatment. The origin of the receptors is a male donor at least 60 years old with stage III squamous cell lung carcinoma.

This clone is a singleton in its sample. This chain uses TRBV14 with TRBJ1-2, with TRBD1 matching over 11 bases. Germline trimming cut 5 bases from V and 6 bases from J; bases unmatched to any gene: 11. Germline V CDR1 and CDR2: SGHDN, FVKESK. The CDR3 covers 16 residues. The CDR3 is CASSRTGGGRQHGYTF. The CDR3 DNA sequence: TGTGCCAGCAGCAGGACAGGGGGCGGTCGGCAACATGGCTACACCTTC.

V is TRBV2 and J is TRBJ1-2; tentatively, D is TRBD1 (5 bases). This CDR3 is 14 amino acids long. Germline CDR1 and CDR2: SNHLY and FYNNEI. V dropped 5 bases and J dropped 8 bases, with 18 bases sitting between them. CDR3: CASSSRERGSGYTF. Here the CDR3 DNA reads TGTGCCAGCAGTTCCAGGGAAAGGGGATCCGGCTACACCTTC.

The chain links TRBV5-1 to TRBJ2-5; 9 bases map to TRBD2. The DNA matches TRBJ2-7 better at its end, which makes the J call doubtful. This CDR3 contains 16 residues. CDR1 and CDR2 from the germline V gene are SGHRS and YFSETQ. CDR3 coding DNA: TGCGCCAGCAGCTTGGGTCAGCGGGAGGTGGCCTACGAGCAGTACTTC. It codes for CASSLGQREVAYEQYF.

The J gene is TRBJ2-1, the V gene TRBV5-5; 10 nucleotides agree with TRBD2. Losses at the gene ends were 2 bases for V and 0 bases for J; bases not matched to a gene: 5. The CDR3 has 17 residues. Germline V lookup: CDR1 SGHKS, CDR2 YYEKEE (reference sequence). The CDR3 nucleotides read TGTGCCAGCAGCTTAAACCGGACTAGCGGCTCCTACAATGAGCAGTTCTTC. It specifies CASSLNRTSGSYNEQFF.

The J gene is TRBJ2-3, the V gene TRBV5-1, with a tentative D call TRBD2 (6 bases). The ends were cut back, 0 bases at V and 4 bases at J, with 21 bases in the middle. Germline V lookup: CDR1 SGHRS, CDR2 YFSETQ. There are 18 residues in the CDR3. CDR3 sequence reads: CASSLGASDLLPSDTQYF. The CDR3 DNA reads as TGCGCCAGCAGCTTGGGTGCTAGCGACTTATTACCCTCAGATACGCAGTATTTT.

The chain joins TRBV2 to TRBJ1-1, with 7 bases matching TRBD1. V lost 8 bases, J lost 1 base, and 10 bases stayed unmatched. The CDR3 sequence is 15 residues long. Germline V gene lookup returns CDR1 SNHLY and CDR2 FYNNEI. The CDR3 nucleotides read TGTGCCAGCGCGAAATTGGGACAGACGAACACTGAAGCTTTCTTT. Translating gives CASAKLGQTNTEAFF. The variable domain in full, with the rest retrieved from reference TRBV2 and TRBJ1-1, is EPEVTQTPSHQVTQMGQEVILRCVPISNHLYFYWYRQILGQKVEFLVSFYNNEISEKSEIFDDQFSVERPDGSNFTLKIRSTKLEDSAMYFCASAKLGQTNTEAFFGQGTRLTVV.

This chain joins TRBV6-7 and TRBJ1-2, with TRBD1 as a possible D gene (5 bases). TRBV6-7 is an open reading frame, and its role is uncertain. CDR3 length: 13 residues. CDR3 DNA sequence: TGTGCTACCGGGGGGGGACGCCACTATGGCTACACCTTC. Translating it yields CATGGGRHYGYTF.

The V gene is TRBV18, the J gene TRBJ1-2; TRBD1 is a possible D gene (6 bases). The CDR3 has 15 amino acids. CDR1 and CDR2 (germline): KGHSH, LQKENI. V lost 2 bases to trimming and J lost 8 bases, with 18 bases between them. CDR3 in DNA: TGTGCCAGCTCACCAAAAGTTACAGGGACTGGCGGCTACACCTTC. Its translation is CASSPKVTGTGGYTF.

The chain recombines TRBV15 with TRBJ2-3; possibly TRBD2 for D (6 bases). The germline CDR1 and CDR2 sequences are LNHNV and YYDKDF (reference sequence). Trimming took 5 bases from V and 11 from J, leaving 11 bases between them. The CDR3 is 11 amino acids. Here the CDR3 DNA reads TGTGCCACCAGCGACCGGGAGATGCAGTATTTT. This translates into CATSDREMQYF.

CDR3 in amino acids: CASSLELAGAGEQFF. The CDR3 DNA is TGCGCCAGCAGCTTGGAACTAGCGGGAGCAGGTGAGCAGTTCTTC. The chain couples TRBV5-1 to TRBJ2-1, with 11 bases identical to TRBD2. V was pared by 0 bases and J by 9 bases, with 5 bases of the junction left unmatched. The germline CDR1 and CDR2 sequences are SGHRS and YFSETQ. This CDR3 has 15 residues. Full variable domain (rest looked up from reference TRBV5-1 and TRBJ2-1): KAGVTQTPRYLIKTRGQQVTLSCSPISGHRSVSWYQQTPGQGLQFLFEYFSETQRNKGNFPGRFSGRQFSNSRSEMNVSTLELGDSALYLCASSLELAGAGEQFFGPGTRLTVL.

The chain joins TRBV6-1 to TRBJ1-3; D not resolved. Germline values: CDR1 MNHNS, CDR2 SASEGT. There are 15 residues in the CDR3. V gave up 3 bases and J gave up 1 base, with 10 bases separating them. CDR3: CASSERGVSGNTIYF. The CDR3 bases are TGTGCCAGCAGTGAGCGTGGAGTATCTGGAAACACCATATATTTT.

The V call is TRBV11-2, the J call TRBJ2-7; 11 positions agree with TRBD1. Germline CDR1 and CDR2: SGHAT and FQNNGV. Trimming at V came to 5 bases and at J to 3 bases, leaving 9 bases not matched to a gene. CDR3 size: 16 residues. CDR3 sequence reads: CASSGDRGSWDYEQYF. CDR3 bases: TGTGCCAGCAGCGGGGACAGGGGGTCGTGGGACTACGAGCAGTACTTC.

The chain uses TRBV9 and TRBJ2-2; D is possibly TRBD1 (5 bases). CDR1 and CDR2 from the germline V gene are SGDLS and YYNGEE. Trimming left V 0 bases short and J 5 bases short, with 11 bases between. The CDR3 extends over 15 amino acids. In DNA form, the CDR3 reads TGTGCCAGCAGCGTAGAGGCAGGACAAACCGGGGAGCTGTTTTTT. Translating gives CASSVEAGQTGELFF. Full variable domain (remainder filled in from reference TRBV9 and TRBJ2-2): DSGVTQTPKHLITATGQRVTLRCSPRSGDLSVYWYQQSLDQGLQFLIQYYNGEERAKGNILERFSAQQFPDLHSELNLSSLELGDSALYFCASSVEAGQTGELFFGEGSRLTVL.

V and J are TRBV30 and TRBJ2-5; D is uncertain. CDR1 and CDR2 from the germline V gene are GTSNPN and SVGIG (reference sequence). The CDR3 is made up of 13 amino acids. The ends were cut back, 2 bases at V and 3 bases at J, with 10 bases in the middle. CDR3 bases: TGTGCCTGGAGTTTGGGTGAAAAAGAGACCCAGTACTTC. Its translation: CAWSLGEKETQYF.

The gene calls are TRBV11-2 and TRBJ2-1, with D maybe TRBD1 (5 bases). CDR1 is SGHAT and CDR2 is FQNNGV in the germline V gene. Trimming shortened V by 2 bases and J by 3 bases, and 14 bases separated the two germline ends. The CDR3 is 16 amino acids. The CDR3 is CASSLWYRPNYNEQFF. In DNA form, the CDR3 reads TGTGCCAGCAGCTTATGGTACAGGCCTAACTACAATGAGCAGTTCTTC.

This chain links TRBV27 with TRBJ2-1, with D maybe TRBD2 (6 bases). Trimming shortened V by 2 bases and J by 8 bases, and 10 bases separated the two germline ends. The CDR3 is 13 amino acids. From germline, CDR1 is MNHEY and CDR2 SMNVEV (reference sequence). CDR3 bases: TGTGCCAGCAGTTTACTAGCGCGCCATGAGCAGTTCTTC. This encodes CASSLLARHEQFF.

This chain joins TRBV11-2 and TRBJ1-4; TRBD1 aligns across 8 bases. The J segment lost 3 bases and the V segment lost 2 bases, leaving 2 bases of the junction unmatched. Germline CDR1 reads SGHAT; CDR2 reads FQNNGV. The CDR3 loop spans 15 amino acids. In nucleotides, the CDR3 is TGTGCCAGCAGCTTACAGGGGGCGGCTAATGAAAAACTGTTTTTT. This sequence encodes CASSLQGAANEKLFF.

V and J are TRBV9 and TRBJ2-1, with TRBD2 matching 14 bases. This CDR3 contains 17 residues. V lost 0 bases and J lost 7; bases outside the gene matches: 6. CDR1 and CDR2 (germline): SGDLS, YYNGEE. The CDR3 spells CASSVGGTSGSGNEQFF. The CDR3 DNA is TGTGCCAGCAGCGTAGGCGGGACTAGCGGGAGCGGTAATGAGCAGTTCTTC.

The V and J genes are TRBV28 and TRBJ2-3; 10 nucleotides line up with TRBD2. In germline, CDR1 is MDHEN, CDR2 SYDVKM. There are 16 residues in the CDR3. The junction had 4 bases not matched to a gene; V was cut back by 1 base and J by 3 bases. The CDR3 sequence: CASSLSSGGGTDTQYF. The CDR3, as DNA: TGTGCCAGCAGTTTATCTAGCGGGGGTGGAACAGATACGCAGTATTTT.

Turning to this clone: At one of its ends the junction is not consistent with the germline gene, which may arise from a read error. The J gene is TRBJ2-5, the V gene TRBV6-5; D is unresolved. The tail of the sequence fits TRBJ2-7 better, so the J call may be wrong. The germline gives CDR1 MNHEY, CDR2 SVGAGI. The length of the CDR3 is 11 residues. CDR3 sequence: CASSHSYEQYF. CDR3 in DNA: TGTGCCAGCAGTCACTCCTACGAGCAGTACTTC.

This sequence joins TRBV12-1 and TRBJ1-4. TRBV12-1 is flagged as a pseudogene. This CDR3 spans 15 amino acids. The CDR3 DNA reads as TGTGCCAGCAGCTTTGGGGGACTGATTAATGAAAAACTGTTTTTT. It yields the protein CASSFGGLINEKLFF.

The J gene is TRBJ1-1, the V gene TRBV5-1, with D tentatively TRBD1 (6 bases). CDR1 and CDR2 (germline): SGHRS, YFSETQ. The V end was cut by 0 bases, the J end by 7 bases, with 13 bases between. The CDR3 runs 14 residues. The DNA for the CDR3 is TGCGCCAGCAGCTTGGCTCGGGACACAATTGAAGCTTTCTTT. Translation: CASSLARDTIEAFF.

The J gene is TRBJ2-1, the V gene TRBV5-1; the match to TRBD2 covers 12 bases. The V gene's germline CDR1 is SGHRS and CDR2 YFSETQ. The CDR3 has 15 residues. V trimming: 0 bases; J trimming: 10 bases; junction bases outside the gene matches: 5. As DNA, the CDR3 is TGCGCCAGCAGCTTGGGACTAGCGGGGGCCGGAGAGCAGTTCTTC. This gives the protein CASSLGLAGAGEQFF.

The chain links TRBV15 to TRBJ2-2; 11 bases match TRBD1. Germline CDR1 LNHNV, CDR2 YYDKDF (reference sequence). V dropped 0 bases and J dropped 5; count of bases not matched to a gene: 8. The CDR3 loop spans 18 amino acids. The DNA of the CDR3 is TGTGCCACCAGCAGAGATGTCCCCCGGGACAGGGGGACCGGGGAGCTGTTTTTT. Its translation: CATSRDVPRDRGTGELFF.

The rearrangement uses TRBV7-6 and TRBJ2-2, with a weak D call TRBD1 (6 bases). CDR1 SGHVS and CDR2 FNYEAQ come from the germline V gene. Trimming left V 4 bases short and J 0 bases short, with 15 bases between. The CDR3 consists of 17 residues. The DNA of the CDR3 is TGTGCCAGCAGCTCAGGGGTTTGGCGTACGAACACCGGGGAGCTGTTTTTT. This sequence encodes CASSSGVWRTNTGELFF.

This rearrangement joins TRBV14 to TRBJ2-7; 7 nucleotides line up with TRBD1. Germline V gene data show CDR1 as SGHDN and CDR2 as FVKESK. The CDR3 covers 15 residues. Germline trimming cut 3 bases from V and 4 bases from J; bases unmatched to any gene: 9. Here the CDR3 DNA reads TGTGCCAGCAGCCACGGCCGGGACAGACTTTACGAGCAGTACTTC. Protein: CASSHGRDRLYEQYF.

The V and J genes are TRBV19 and TRBJ2-1, with 9 nucleotides matching TRBD2. The CDR3 spans 14 residues. V lost 0 bases and J lost 7; bases outside the gene matches: 1. CDR1 and CDR2 (germline): LNHDA, SQIVND (reference sequence). The chain's CDR3 is CASSIEAGGNEQFF. CDR3 coding DNA: TGTGCCAGTAGTATAGAAGCGGGGGGTAATGAGCAGTTCTTC. Full variable domain (rest looked up from reference TRBV19 and TRBJ2-1): DGGITQSPKYLFRKEGQNVTLSCEQNLNHDAMYWYRQDPGQGLRLIYYSQIVNDFQKGDIAEGYSVSREKKESFPLTVTSAQKNPTAFYLCASSIEAGGNEQFFGPGTRLTVL.

The chain couples TRBV28 to TRBJ1-1; TRBD1 agrees at 8 bases. With 5 bases clipped from V and 4 bases from J, the junction kept 6 bases outside the gene matches. Germline V lookup: CDR1 MDHEN, CDR2 SYDVKM. The CDR3 has 14 residues. The CDR3 sequence: CASSPGGSGTEAFF. The CDR3 DNA is TGTGCCAGCAGTCCAGGGGGCTCTGGCACTGAAGCTTTCTTT.

This chain uses TRBV5-4 with TRBJ1-6; the D is unclear. Germline CDR1 reads SGHNT; CDR2 reads YYREEE (reference sequence). This CDR3 region has 15 residues. Trimming took off 2 bases at V and 8 bases at J, with 14 bases between the two ends. CDR3 amino acids: CASSLGNLVDSPLHF. The CDR3 bases are TGTGCCAGCAGCTTAGGTAATTTGGTGGATTCACCCCTCCACTTT.

This rearrangement joins TRBV11-2 to TRBJ2-5, with TRBD2 matching over 11 bases. CDR3 length: 16 residues. V shed 6 bases, J shed 0 bases, and the junction held 6 bases outside the gene matches. CDR1 SGHAT and CDR2 FQNNGV come from the germline V gene. This CDR3 is CASRLAGGPYQETQYF. The DNA for the CDR3 is TGTGCCAGCAGGCTAGCGGGGGGACCGTACCAAGAGACCCAGTACTTC. The complete variable domain, with remaining parts taken from reference TRBV11-2 and TRBJ2-5, reads EAGVAQSPRYKIIEKRQSVAFWCNPISGHATLYWYQQILGQGPKLLIQFQNNGVVDDSQLPKDRFSAERLKGVDSTLKIQPAKLEDSAVYLCASRLAGGPYQETQYFGPGTRLLVL.

The chain recombines TRBV27 with TRBJ2-7; 7 nucleotides match TRBD1. V lost 5 bases to trimming and J lost 0 bases; unmatched junction nucleotides: 1. The CDR3 covers 13 residues. Germline CDR1 is MNHEY and CDR2 is SMNVEV (reference sequence). The CDR3 region has the DNA TGTGCCAGCAGTCGGGACAGCTCCTACGAGCAGTACTTC. This encodes CASSRDSSYEQYF.

The J gene is TRBJ2-3, the V gene TRBV5-4; 10 nucleotides align to TRBD2. The CDR3 is 15 residues long. Germline V CDR1 and CDR2: SGHNT, YYREEE (reference sequence). The J segment lost 4 bases and the V segment lost 0 bases, leaving 2 bases of the junction unmatched. The CDR3 spells CASSLGSGGADTQYF. The CDR3 bases are TGTGCCAGCAGCTTGGGGAGCGGGGGGGCAGATACGCAGTATTTT.